Below are 18 T cell receptor beta chains sequenced from a single sample in a study of metastatic and nonmetastatic thyroid tumors. MiXCR re-clonotyped the PCR reads for TCRdb. In the table there are around 40,000 clones, about 18% of which are singletons. Every patient underwent thyroid surgery untreated. Sequenced: blood. The receptors were gathered from a male donor with papillary thyroid cancer or a benign thyroid nodule (not recorded which). Some clones in this sample may be carry-over from other donors' samples.

This clone was detected ten times or more. Since the CDR3 does not end with the conserved phenylalanine or tryptophan, this likely comes from a read error. The DNA is left out, because the CDR3 cannot be placed on it with certainty; the CDR3 is given as TCRdb lists it. The chain carries TRBV5-6 and TRBJ1-2; the table's D call of TRBD1 was not tested on the DNA. The CDR3 extends over 12 residues, inclusive of both ends. CDR1 is SGHDT and CDR2 is YYEEEE in the germline V gene. CDR3 loop: CASSYRDSAVAI.

This clone was observed many times. This CDR3 is CASSQVPAQAGGKNTQYF. CDR3 sequence (DNA): TGTGCCAGCAGCCAAGTGCCCGCGCAGGCAGGGGGAAAAAATACGCAGTATTTT. The chain is built from TRBV3-1 and TRBJ2-3; TRBD1 aligns across 7 bases. This CDR3 spans 18 amino acids. With 1 base clipped from V and 7 bases from J, the junction kept 17 bases outside the gene matches. Germline-derived CDR1 and CDR2 are LGHDT and YNNKEL (reference sequence).

In this sample, this clone turned up many times. Other DNA sequences in this specimen translate into the identical CDR3. The chain couples TRBV27 to TRBJ1-1, with D possibly TRBD1 on 6 matching bases. CDR3 length equals 13 residues. Germline V CDR1 and CDR2: MNHEY, SMNVEV (reference sequence). V lost 2 bases and J lost 5, with 9 bases in between. CDR3: CASSLTTGTEAFF. CDR3 DNA sequence: TGTGCCAGCAGTTTAACTACAGGGACTGAAGCTTTCTTT.

This clone was detected ten times or more. CDR3 sequence (DNA): TGCAGCGTTCGGGACGCAAGCTCTGGAAACACCATATATTTT. This sequence encodes CSVRDASSGNTIYF. This chain joins TRBV29-1 and TRBJ1-3; D may be TRBD1 (5 bases). The ends were cut back, 5 bases at V and 0 bases at J, with 11 bases in the middle. The CDR3 consists of 14 residues. Germline V gene lookup returns CDR1 SQVTM and CDR2 ANQGSEA.

This clone was picked up many times. The genes are TRBV2 and TRBJ1-2, with D unresolved. V dropped 8 bases and J dropped 4 bases, with 14 bases sitting between them. The germline V gene has CDR1 SNHLY and CDR2 FYNNEI. The CDR3 is made up of 13 amino acids. The CDR3 is CASSSLSGYGYTF. DNA of the CDR3: TGTGCCAGCTCTTCTCTGTCGGGCTATGGCTACACCTTC.

The V and J genes are TRBV30 and TRBJ1-2; unclear D gene. Germline CDR1 reads GTSNPN; CDR2 reads SVGIG (reference sequence). V lost 2 bases to trimming and J lost 4 bases, with 11 bases between them. This CDR3 is 13 amino acids long. The CDR3 loop is CAWSPDLGYGYTF. DNA of the CDR3: TGTGCCTGGAGTCCCGACCTTGGCTATGGCTACACCTTC.

This clone was counted many times. V and J are TRBV10-2 and TRBJ2-1; 10 bases match TRBD2. The CDR3 totals 15 residues. The J segment lost 9 bases and the V segment lost 3 bases, leaving 8 bases of the junction unmatched. The germline V gene has CDR1 WSHSY and CDR2 SAAADI. CDR3 loop: CASSDRAGGPGEQFF. CDR3 nucleotide sequence: TGCGCCAGCAGTGATCGAGCGGGAGGGCCTGGTGAGCAGTTCTTC.

The chain joins TRBV12-3 or TRBV12-4 to TRBJ1-6, with D unclear. The CDR3 is 15 residues long. V lost 2 bases and J 8 bases, leaving 13 bases between the germline ends. The CDR3 sequence: CASSLTGGGHSPLHF. CDR3 nucleotide sequence: TGTGCCAGCAGTTTAACCGGAGGAGGGCATTCACCCCTCCACTTT.

This clone was found many times. The chain uses TRBV10-2 and TRBJ2-5, with 10 bases lining up with TRBD2. The germline V gene has CDR1 WSHSY and CDR2 SAAADI. V shed 6 bases and J 5 bases; nucleotides not matched to a gene: 12. The CDR3 sequence is 16 residues long. The CDR3 reads CASRSLLAGVGETQYF. The CDR3 DNA follows: TGCGCCAGCAGGAGCTTGCTAGCGGGAGTGGGGGAGACCCAGTACTTC.

The sample holds a few counts of this clone. This chain joins TRBV10-3 and TRBJ2-7; TRBD1 is a possible D gene (6 bases). The CDR3 length is 14 residues. The V and J ends lost 1 base and 4 bases respectively, with 11 bases between them. Germline-derived CDR1 and CDR2 are ENHRY and SYGVKD. In nucleotides, the CDR3 is TGTGCCATCAGTGAGTTTGGGGGCGGGTACGAGCAGTACTTC. It translates to CAISEFGGGYEQYF.

This clone was found a few times. The chain links TRBV10-2 to TRBJ2-6, with 7 bases matching TRBD1. CDR1 and CDR2 (germline): WSHSY, SAAADI. J gave up 8 bases and V 4 bases, and 11 bases lay outside the gene matches. The CDR3 covers 16 residues. The CDR3 here is CASSGPGTAWSNVLTF. CDR3 in DNA: TGCGCCAGCAGTGGTCCCGGGACAGCTTGGTCCAACGTCCTGACTTTC.

This clone has ten or more counts. The chain recombines TRBV2 with TRBJ2-1; 7 bases agree with TRBD1. The J segment lost 2 bases and the V segment lost 6 bases, leaving 10 bases of the junction unmatched. CDR3 length: 16 amino acids. CDR1 is SNHLY, CDR2 FYNNEI, per germline. CDR3 in DNA: TGTGCCAGCAGAGCTTCCGGGACAGCTGCCTACAATGAGCAGTTCTTC. Residues: CASRASGTAAYNEQFF.

At least ten counts were recorded for this clone. The V and J genes are TRBV2 and TRBJ2-5, with 7 positions matching TRBD1. CDR3 size: 14 residues. The trim removed 8 bases at V and 2 bases at J, leaving 8 bases unmatched. Germline-derived CDR1 and CDR2 are SNHLY and FYNNEI. CDR3 sequence reads: CASQGDGNQETQYF. In DNA, the CDR3 is TGTGCCAGCCAGGGGGACGGAAATCAAGAGACCCAGTACTTC.

This clone appeared many times. The genes are TRBV12-5 and TRBJ1-5; no definite D call. This CDR3 contains 12 residues. V gave up 5 bases and J gave up 3 bases, with 5 bases separating them. In germline, CDR1 is LGHNT, CDR2 FRNRAP. Here the CDR3 reads CASGLNNQPQHF. Written as DNA, the CDR3 is TGTGCTAGTGGTCTGAACAATCAGCCCCAGCATTTT.

V is TRBV18 and J is TRBJ1-6, with TRBD1 matching 8 bases. CDR1 is KGHSH and CDR2 is LQKENI in the germline V gene. With V trimmed by 3 bases and J by 10 bases, 5 bases remained unmatched. The CDR3 has 14 amino acids. CDR3 sequence reads: CASSPTGVDSPLHF. In nucleotides, the CDR3 is TGTGCCAGCTCACCGACAGGGGTAGACTCACCCCTCCACTTT.

In its sample, this clone was seen many times. The chain links TRBV19 to TRBJ2-7; D may be TRBD1 (5 bases). The CDR3 totals 15 residues. The V end lost 8 bases, the J end lost 0 bases, and 17 bases lay between the germline ends. The germline gives CDR1 LNHDA, CDR2 SQIVND (reference sequence). The CDR3 here is CASSIGESPSYEQYF. CDR3 coding DNA: TGTGCCAGTTCGATAGGGGAATCCCCCTCCTACGAGCAGTACTTC.

There are many counts of this clone. This chain connects TRBV5-1 to TRBJ1-1, with D tentatively TRBD1 (5 bases). Trimming removed 0 bases at V and 1 base at J, with 10 bases between. Germline values: CDR1 SGHRS, CDR2 YFSETQ. This CDR3 is built from 15 residues. The CDR3 region is CASSLAVGGNTEAFF. The CDR3 DNA follows: TGCGCCAGCAGCTTGGCCGTGGGGGGGAACACTGAAGCTTTCTTT.

This clone was seen at least ten times. The CDR3 end shows no conserved phenylalanine or tryptophan, and so a read error is likely. The chain recombines TRBV6-1 with TRBJ2-7; 12 bases match TRBD2. Germline values: CDR1 MNHNS, CDR2 SASEGT. Trimming cost V 4 bases and J 6 bases; bases outside gene matches: 1. There are 13 residues in the CDR3. CDR3 in amino acids: CASSGLAGAEQYL. DNA of the CDR3: TGTGCCAGCAGTGGACTAGCGGGAGCCGAGCAGTACCTC.